These 28 T cell receptor beta chains originate from one sample sequenced in a study of T cells in Graves' hyperthyroidism and ophthalmopathy. TCR beta CDR3 regions were amplified from RNA. Using the HTBI primer set, a first-round RT-PCR was run on the TCR CDR3. One entry per CDR3 protein, called by TCRdb with MiXCR from the multiplex PCR reads. Among about 290,000 distinct CDR3 sequences, roughly an eighth were seen once, and the ten largest hold 7% to 9%. Input material: blood. The receptors come from a woman between 40 and 55 years old with Graves' hyperthyroidism.

The chain employs TRBV2 and TRBJ2-3, with TRBD2 identical over 10 bases. V shed 7 bases, J shed 5 bases, and the junction held 6 bases outside the gene matches. CDR1 is SNHLY, CDR2 FYNNEI, per germline. There are 14 residues in the CDR3. This CDR3 reads CASIGLAVLDTQYF. The CDR3 DNA reads TGTGCCAGCATAGGACTAGCGGTATTAGATACGCAGTATTTT.

The chain employs TRBV4-2 and TRBJ2-5, with D perhaps TRBD2 (5 bases). V lost 0 bases to trimming and J lost 4 bases, with 9 bases between them. The CDR3 loop spans 14 amino acids. Looked up from germline, CDR1 is LGHNA and CDR2 is YNFKEQ. DNA of the CDR3: TGTGCCAGCAGCCAAGAATGGCTAGCAGAGACCCAGTACTTC. Its protein is CASSQEWLAETQYF.

This clonotype was seen many times. This CDR3 reads CASSPGSGDTQYF. CDR3 DNA sequence: TGTGCCAGCAGCCCCGGGAGCGGGGATACGCAGTATTTT. This chain connects TRBV12-3 or TRBV12-4 to TRBJ2-3, with D possibly being TRBD2 (6 bases). V was pared by 6 bases and J by 6 bases, with 13 bases between. The CDR3 sequence is 13 residues long.

V and J are TRBV7-9 and TRBJ1-2; D ambiguous. The germline CDR1 and CDR2 sequences are SEHNR and FQNEAQ (reference sequence). The CDR3 extends over 15 amino acids. The ends were cut back, 5 bases at V and 2 bases at J, with 15 bases in the middle. The CDR3 bases are TGTGCCAGCAGCCCCCAAGGGTGGGTCAACTATGGCTACACCTTC. It yields the protein CASSPQGWVNYGYTF.

This clonotype has ten or more counts. The chain has TRBV10-2 and TRBJ2-2; 9 nucleotides align to TRBD2. The CDR3 runs to 16 residues. Germline assignment: CDR1 WSHSY and CDR2 SAAADI. The ends lost 4 bases at V and 0 bases at J; junction bases unmatched: 3. CDR3 residues: CASSVSGGANTGELFF. In DNA, the CDR3 is TGCGCCAGCAGTGTTAGCGGGGGCGCGAACACCGGGGAGCTGTTTTTT.

This clonotype appeared many times. The CDR3 loop reads CASSQQGPQETQYF. The CDR3 DNA follows: TGTGCCAGCAGCCAACAGGGTCCCCAAGAGACCCAGTACTTC. The gene calls are TRBV6-2 or TRBV6-3 and TRBJ2-5; perhaps TRBD1 as D (6 bases). V lost 6 bases, J lost 1 base, and 12 bases lay in between. The CDR3 is made up of 14 amino acids. Germline V CDR1 and CDR2: MNHEY, SVGEGT.

V is TRBV20-1 and J is TRBJ2-7; 13 nucleotides agree with TRBD2. The V gene's germline CDR1 is DFQATT and CDR2 SNEGSKA (reference sequence). The CDR3 totals 15 residues. V was clipped by 6 bases and J by 4 bases; unmatched bases: 9. The CDR3 region is CSAASRTSGSYEQYF. CDR3 DNA sequence: TGCAGTGCAGCTTCCCGGACTAGCGGGAGTTACGAGCAGTACTTC.

This clonotype came up many times. The CDR3 DNA sequence: TGTGCCTGGAGTGACTGGGGATCTCAGCCCCAGCATTTT. This encodes CAWSDWGSQPQHF. The chain has TRBV30 and TRBJ1-5; D not resolved. With 1 base removed from V and 6 bases from J, the gap between germline ends came to 10 bases. The CDR3 contains 13 residues. Germline V CDR1 and CDR2: GTSNPN, SVGIG (reference sequence). Combining the CDR3 with reference TRBV30 and TRBJ1-5 gives the whole variable domain SQTIHQWPATLVQPVGSPLSLECTVEGTSNPNLYWYRQAAGRGLQLLFYSVGIGQISSEVPQNLSASRPQDRQFILSSKKLLLSDSGFYLCAWSDWGSQPQHFGDGTRLSIL.

This clonotype was seen once. The rearrangement joins TRBV7-8 to TRBJ2-3, with 7 positions matching TRBD2. This CDR3 has 17 residues. J gave up 4 bases and V 5 bases, and 15 bases lay outside the gene matches. Germline-derived CDR1 and CDR2 are SGHVS and FQNEAQ. The CDR3 nucleotides read TGTGCCAGCAGCGGCTGGGGGAGGAGCGGGAACGCAGATACGCAGTATTTT. It yields the protein CASSGWGRSGNADTQYF.

V is TRBV7-3 and J is TRBJ1-1; D is unresolved. The CDR3 runs 13 residues. The germline gives CDR1 SGHTA, CDR2 FQGTGA. V was pared by 3 bases and J by 0 bases, with 5 bases between. CDR3 nucleotides: TGTGCCAGCAGCTTGTGGGTGAACACTGAAGCTTTCTTT. Its translation is CASSLWVNTEAFF.

Judged by abundance, this clonotype is medium-sized (0.01 to 0.1%). The rearrangement uses TRBV28 and TRBJ1-2; TRBD1 agrees at 9 bases. With V trimmed by 3 bases and J by 2 bases, 4 bases remained unmatched. Germline-derived CDR1 and CDR2 are MDHEN and SYDVKM. This CDR3 has 15 residues. In nucleotides, the CDR3 is TGTGCCAGCAGTTTTCTAGGACAGGGGAACTATGGCTACACCTTC. Protein product: CASSFLGQGNYGYTF.

A remark on this clonotype: This clone may be a read error of a much larger clone one base away. The rearrangement uses TRBV19 and TRBJ1-2; D gene uncertain. The CDR3 covers 12 residues. The V end lost 8 bases, the J end lost 3 bases, and 10 bases lay between the germline ends. Germline V gene data show CDR1 as LNHDA and CDR2 as SQIVND (reference sequence). The DNA of the CDR3 is TGTGCCAGTGGCAACACCTACTATGGCTACACCTTC. As protein: CASGNTYYGYTF.

This chain joins TRBV7-9 and TRBJ2-5, with D perhaps assigned TRBD1 or TRBD2 (6 bases each). This CDR3 has 14 amino acids. CDR1 and CDR2 from the germline V gene are SEHNR and FQNEAQ (reference sequence). The chain's CDR3 is CTIARLGGRETQYF. CDR3 DNA: TGTACCATTGCCCGGCTGGGGGGCCGAGAGACCCAGTACTTC.

The chain recombines TRBV11-2 with TRBJ2-2; no firm D call. CDR1 is SGHAT and CDR2 is FQNNGV in the germline V gene. This CDR3 comprises 14 residues. V was clipped by 2 bases and J by 6 bases, with 10 bases between them. CDR3 DNA sequence: TGTGCCAGCAGCTTAAGTGGATTCGCCGGGGAGCTGTTTTTT. Encoded protein: CASSLSGFAGELFF.

The rearrangement links TRBV19 to TRBJ1-6; possible D gene TRBD1, 6 bases. Germline V gene data show CDR1 as LNHDA and CDR2 as SQIVND (reference sequence). This CDR3 region has 18 residues. V lost 1 base, J lost 5 bases, and 18 bases lay in between. The CDR3 DNA is TGTGCCAGTAGTATAGGACGAGTAGGGGGGATCAATAATTCACCCCTCCACTTT. Translation gives CASSIGRVGGINNSPLHF.

This clonotype was counted between two and nine times. The chain couples TRBV20-1 to TRBJ2-1, with D possibly being TRBD1 (5 bases). The CDR3 contains 15 residues. V was pared by 3 bases and J by 4 bases, with 16 bases between. The V gene's germline CDR1 is DFQATT and CDR2 SNEGSKA (reference sequence). The CDR3 nucleotides read TGCAGTGCTAGTTTGGCGTCCCAGGGTTACAATGAGCAGTTCTTC. This translates into CSASLASQGYNEQFF.

Ten or more counts support this clonotype. The chain is built from TRBV6-2 or TRBV6-3 and TRBJ2-5; D unresolved. Per germline, CDR1 MNHEY and CDR2 SVGEGT. Trimming shortened V by 4 bases and J by 3 bases, and 6 bases separated the two germline ends. This CDR3 is built from 12 residues. CDR3 loop: CASSSDEETQYF. DNA for the CDR3: TGTGCCAGCAGTTCGGACGAAGAGACCCAGTACTTC.

This clonotype was seen more than once but under ten times. The chain couples TRBV29-1 to TRBJ1-1; D is unresolved. Trimming removed 7 bases at V and 4 bases at J, with 13 bases between. Germline loops: CDR1 SQVTM, CDR2 ANQGSEA. The CDR3 contains 12 residues. The CDR3 here is CSARLIFTEAFF. The CDR3 nucleotides are TGCAGCGCGAGGCTTATTTTCACTGAAGCTTTCTTT. Drawing the rest from reference TRBV29-1 and TRBJ1-1, the complete variable domain is SAVISQKPSRDICQRGTSLTIQCQVDSQVTMMFWYRQQPGQSLTLIATANQGSEATYESGFVIDKFPISRPNLTFSTLTVSNMSPEDSSIYLCSARLIFTEAFFGQGTRLTVV.

This clonotype was counted a few times. Mismatch with germline at one junction end may stem from a read error. V gene TRBV20-1 combines with J gene TRBJ2-1, with a weak D call TRBD2 (6 bases). The CDR3 runs 14 residues. Germline CDR1 DFQATT, CDR2 SNEGSKA (reference sequence). This CDR3 reads CSARAGSSYNEQFF. The CDR3 DNA reads as TGCAGTGCCAGAGCGGGCAGCTCCTACAATGAGCAGTTCTTC.

The table lists this clonotype with many counts. This rearrangement joins TRBV6-1 to TRBJ1-5, with D perhaps matching TRBD1 (6 bases). Germline V gives CDR1 MNHNS, CDR2 SASEGT. The length of the CDR3 is 15 residues. V was pared by 4 bases and J by 5 bases, with 15 bases between. Here the CDR3 reads CASSGMYRADQPQHF. The CDR3 DNA reads as TGTGCCAGCAGTGGAATGTACAGGGCTGATCAGCCCCAGCATTTT.

This clonotype has a count of ten or more. This sequence joins TRBV2 and TRBJ2-2, with D unresolved. The V gene lost 6 bases and the J gene lost 6 bases, with 11 bases spanning the gap. The germline V gene has CDR1 SNHLY and CDR2 FYNNEI. The CDR3 is 13 amino acids. The CDR3 spells CASRRLGPGELFF. Here the CDR3 DNA reads TGTGCCAGCAGGCGACTGGGCCCCGGGGAGCTGTTTTTT.

The table lists this clonotype with many counts. This sequence joins TRBV20-1 and TRBJ1-2; TRBD1 aligns across 8 bases. Germline lookup yields CDR1 DFQATT and CDR2 SNEGSKA (reference sequence). J lost 2 bases, V lost 1 base, and 0 bases had no gene match. There are 13 residues in the CDR3. The CDR3: CSARGQGNYGYTF. CDR3 coding DNA: TGCAGTGCTAGAGGACAGGGGAACTATGGCTACACCTTC.

The rearrangement links TRBV5-4 to TRBJ1-2, with D uncertain. The V gene's germline CDR1 is SGHNT and CDR2 YYREEE (reference sequence). CDR3 length: 16 residues. V dropped 0 bases and J dropped 4 bases, with 16 bases sitting between them. The CDR3 is CASSLAPGQLVYGYTF. CDR3 in DNA: TGTGCCAGCAGCTTGGCCCCCGGCCAGCTCGTCTATGGCTACACCTTC.

V usage is TRBV30 and J usage is TRBJ2-7, with D perhaps matching TRBD2 (6 bases). Germline V gene sequence: CDR1 GTSNPN, CDR2 SVGIG (reference sequence). The CDR3 totals 14 residues. V shed 7 bases and J shed 1 base, with 17 bases lying between them. CDR3 loop: CAYNRRGTSYEQYF. CDR3 DNA: TGTGCCTACAACCGCCGCGGGACTTCCTACGAGCAGTACTTC. Full variable domain (missing parts from reference TRBV30 and TRBJ2-7): SQTIHQWPATLVQPVGSPLSLECTVEGTSNPNLYWYRQAAGRGLQLLFYSVGIGQISSEVPQNLSASRPQDRQFILSSKKLLLSDSGFYLCAYNRRGTSYEQYFGPGTRLTVT.

Here the CDR3 DNA reads TGCAGCACCAGGACAAGAACAGATACGCAGTATTTT. Its translation: CSTRTRTDTQYF. The chain employs TRBV29-1 and TRBJ2-3, with D perhaps matching TRBD1 (5 bases). V was pared by 8 bases and J by 3 bases, with 12 bases between. Germline assignment: CDR1 SQVTM and CDR2 ANQGSEA. CDR3 length equals 12 residues.

About this clonotype: This may come from a read error, since a much larger clone is one base off. The V call is TRBV6-1, the J call TRBJ1-1; D is uncertain. The ends were cut back, 1 base at V and 6 bases at J, with 9 bases in the middle. The CDR3 runs 13 residues. Per germline, CDR1 MNHNS and CDR2 SASEGT. CDR3 sequence: CASSEGSAAEAFF. The CDR3 DNA reads as TGTGCCAGCAGTGAAGGTTCCGCTGCTGAAGCTTTCTTT.

There are a few counts of this clonotype. The germline gene is not matched at one end of the junction; a read error may be the cause. The chain couples TRBV3-1 to TRBJ2-3; D may correspond to TRBD1 or TRBD2 (5 bases each). This CDR3 region has 14 residues. CDR1 is LGHDT and CDR2 is YNNKEL in the germline V gene (reference sequence). As DNA, the CDR3 is TGTGCCGGCAGCCAAGGGACCGGCACAGATACGCAGTATTTT. This encodes CAGSQGTGTDTQYF.

This clonotype was seen ten or more times. In DNA, the CDR3 is TGTGCCAGCAGTTCCCCAGGGACAGGGGACCACGAGCAGTACTTC. Protein: CASSSPGTGDHEQYF. The J gene is TRBJ2-7, the V gene TRBV27, with 10 bases matching TRBD1. Germline CDR1 is MNHEY and CDR2 is SMNVEV (reference sequence). CDR3 length: 15 amino acids. The V and J ends lost 4 bases and 5 bases, in that order; junction bases with no gene match: 8.